Included here is one T cell receptor beta chain sequence, with context. This sample stems from a study of response to subunit inactivated influenza vaccine. In TCRdb, the RT-PCR reads were re-called with MiXCR into one record per CDR3 protein. The sample includes more than 450,000 distinct CDR3 sequences, over 9.5% of them seen just once. The germline CDR1 and CDR2 sequences are SGHTA and FQGNSA. With 7 bases clipped from V and 1 base from J, the junction kept 5 bases outside the gene matches. This CDR3 has 15 residues. The genes are TRBV7-2 and TRBJ2-1; 9 nucleotides line up with TRBD1. Sequenced here: PBMCs from blood, sampled on the day of vaccination. This sequence originates from a man aged 50-59 years who received an inactivated influenza vaccine. The CDR3 loop is CASITGQGSYNEQFF. Here the CDR3 DNA reads TGTGCCAGCATCACGGGACAGGGATCCTACAATGAGCAGTTCTTC.